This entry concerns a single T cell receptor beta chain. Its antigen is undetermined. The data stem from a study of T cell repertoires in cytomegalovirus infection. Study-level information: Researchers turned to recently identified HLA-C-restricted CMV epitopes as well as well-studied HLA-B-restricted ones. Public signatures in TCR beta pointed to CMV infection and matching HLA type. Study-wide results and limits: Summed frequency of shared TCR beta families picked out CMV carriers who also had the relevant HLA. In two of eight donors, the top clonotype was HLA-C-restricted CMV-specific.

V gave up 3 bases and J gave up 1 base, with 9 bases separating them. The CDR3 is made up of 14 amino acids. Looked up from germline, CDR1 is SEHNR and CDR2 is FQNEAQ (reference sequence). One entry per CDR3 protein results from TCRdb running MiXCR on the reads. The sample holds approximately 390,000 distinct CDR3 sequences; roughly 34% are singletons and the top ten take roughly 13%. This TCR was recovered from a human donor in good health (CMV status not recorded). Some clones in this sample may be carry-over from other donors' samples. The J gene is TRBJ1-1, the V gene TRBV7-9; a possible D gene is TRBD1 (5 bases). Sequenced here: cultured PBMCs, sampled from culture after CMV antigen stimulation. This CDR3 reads CASSLMGPNTEAFF. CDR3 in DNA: TGTGCCAGCAGCTTGATGGGGCCGAACACTGAAGCTTTCTTT.